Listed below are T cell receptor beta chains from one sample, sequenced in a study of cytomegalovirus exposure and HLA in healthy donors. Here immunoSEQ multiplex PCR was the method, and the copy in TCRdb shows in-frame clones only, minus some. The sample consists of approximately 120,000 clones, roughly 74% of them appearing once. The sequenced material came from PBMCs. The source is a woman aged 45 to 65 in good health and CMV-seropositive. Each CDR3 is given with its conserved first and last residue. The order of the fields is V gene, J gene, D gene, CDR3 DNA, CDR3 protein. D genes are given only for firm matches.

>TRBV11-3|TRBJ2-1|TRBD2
TGTGCCAGCAGCTTAGAAGGGACTAGCGGGGGGCAGGTAAATGAGCAGTTCTTC
CASSLEGTSGGQVNEQFF
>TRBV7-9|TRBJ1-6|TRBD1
TGTGCCAGCAGCCCGAACAGGGGAGTGGGGTTTAGGTCACCCCTCCACTTT
CASSPNRGVGFRSPLHF
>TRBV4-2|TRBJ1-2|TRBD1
TGTGCCAGCAGCCAAGATCGACAGGGTGGTGGAGGCTACACCTTC
CASSQDRQGGGGYTF
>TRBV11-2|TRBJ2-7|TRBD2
TGTGCCAGCAGCTTAGTGGCGGGGGGTCCCAGGGACGAGCAGTACTTC
CASSLVAGGPRDEQYF
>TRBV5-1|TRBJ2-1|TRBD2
TGCGCCAGCAGCTTGGCCATCGGGGGGGCCGGCAATGAGCAGTTCTTC
CASSLAIGGAGNEQFF
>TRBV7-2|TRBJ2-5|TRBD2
TGTGCCAGCAGCCCCTGGGCTAGCGGGGGGGGAGAGACCCAGTACTTC
CASSPWASGGGETQYF
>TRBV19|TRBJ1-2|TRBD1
TGTGCCACGCACCCGGGACAGGGAAACTATGGCTACACCTTC
CATHPGQGNYGYTF
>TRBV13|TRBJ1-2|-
TGTGCCAGCAGCTTGGGGCGCAATGGCTACACCTTC
CASSLGRNGYTF
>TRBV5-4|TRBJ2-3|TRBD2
TGTGCCAGCAGCTTTAGCGGGAGCCCAGATACGCAGTATTTT
CASSFSGSPDTQYF
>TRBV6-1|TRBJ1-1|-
TGTGCCAGCAGTGGGTGGGCCTCACAAACCCGGAACACTGAAGCTTTCTTT
CASSGWASQTRNTEAFF
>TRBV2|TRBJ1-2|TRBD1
TGTGCCAGCAGTTCACAGGGGAGTAACTATGGCTACACCTTC
CASSSQGSNYGYTF
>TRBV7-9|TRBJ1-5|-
TGTGCCAGCAGCTTAGCGCGAGGAACCCGTGGGAGCAATCAGCCCCAGCATTTT
CASSLARGTRGSNQPQHF
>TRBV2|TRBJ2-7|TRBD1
TGTGCCAGCAGAGATGGGACAGGGTATTCCTACGAGCAGTACTTC
CASRDGTGYSYEQYF
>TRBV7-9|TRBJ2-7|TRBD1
TGTGCCAGCAGCTTATCCCGGGACAGGGATCGGTTCTACACCTACGAGCAGTACTTC
CASSLSRDRDRFYTYEQYF
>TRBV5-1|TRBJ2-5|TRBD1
TGCGCCAGCAGTAGGGGACAGGCGAAGGGGGAGACCCAGTACTTC
CASSRGQAKGETQYF
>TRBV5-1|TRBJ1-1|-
TGCGCCAGCAGCTTACGGGGGGGTGCTAACACTGAAGCTTTCTTT
CASSLRGGANTEAFF